The rows below give T cell receptor beta chains drawn from one sample of a study of blood T cell repertoires in COVID-19. Clones were sequenced by immunoSEQ multiplex PCR, and TCRdb holds only the in-frame ones, with some missing. The repertoire holds approximately 240,000 clones, with 79% as singletons. The specimen was peripheral blood. The receptors were gathered from a woman aged 40 to 55 with active or convalescent COVID-19. Both conserved end residues are part of each CDR3. Fields, in order: D gene, V gene, J gene, clone size, CDR3 DNA, CDR3 protein. D genes are given only for firm matches. Clone size is given for some rows only: seen once, a few or many times, or a class if the clone is expanded.

.	TRBV7-2	TRBJ1-1	few	TGTGCCAGCAGCTACCTTGGGGGGATAGGTGAAGCTTTCTTT	CASSYLGGIGEAFF
.	TRBV5-1	TRBJ1-4	.	TGCGCCAGCGGCCGCGGGGTAGGGGTTAATGAAAAACTGTTTTTT	CASGRGVGVNEKLFF
.	TRBV5-3	TRBJ2-4	few	TGTGCCAGAGACCAGGGGCAGACCAAAGCCAAAAACATTCAGTACTTC	CARDQGQTKAKNIQYF
TRBD1	TRBV19	TRBJ1-6	.	TGTGCCAGCAGTACCCCTCGGGGACAGAACAATTCACCCCTCCACTTT	CASSTPRGQNNSPLHF
.	TRBV19	TRBJ2-5	.	TGTGCCAGTAGTAAGGGCGGGCAGGACGGCGATCCCCAGTACTTC	CASSKGGQDGDPQYF
.	TRBV2	TRBJ2-5	.	TGTGCCAGCAGGTTGGGGGCAGGGACCTTCCAAGAGACCCAGTACTTC	CASRLGAGTFQETQYF
TRBD1	TRBV5-4	TRBJ2-2	once	TGTGCCAGCAGTCTCGGACAGGGGGCCGCCGGGGAGCTGTTTTTT	CASSLGQGAAGELFF
TRBD1	TRBV7-3	TRBJ2-2	.	TGTGCCAGCAGCTTAAGGGGTAGGACCGGGACAGGGGATTTCACCGGGGAGCTGTTTTTT	CASSLRGRTGTGDFTGELFF
.	TRBV11-2	TRBJ1-3	.	TGTGCCAGCAGCAAGGGGGGGACTGGAAACACCATATATTTT	CASSKGGTGNTIYF
.	TRBV18	TRBJ1-5	.	TGTGCCAGCTCACTTTCGTGGGGGGTAAGCAATCAGCCCCAGCATTTT	CASSLSWGVSNQPQHF
TRBD1	TRBV5-1	TRBJ1-2	.	TGCGCCAGCGATTGGGGGGACAGGGGAAGAAACGGCTACACCTTC	CASDWGDRGRNGYTF
.	TRBV2	TRBJ1-2	once	TGTGCCAGCAGTGTGTCAGGGTACAATGGCTACACCTTC	CASSVSGYNGYTF
TRBD2	TRBV2	TRBJ2-5	.	TGTGCCAGCAGTGAGGGTTGGTATCCAGCGGGGTTGGTGGAGACCCAGTACTTC	CASSEGWYPAGLVETQYF
TRBD2	TRBV10-3	TRBJ2-1	few	TGTGCCATCAGTGGAAGCGGGGGCCTAGTCGATGAGCAGTTCTTC	CAISGSGGLVDEQFF
.	TRBV4-1	TRBJ2-5	few	TGCGCCAGCAGCCAAGATTTAGCGTTCGGAGAGACCCAGTACTTC	CASSQDLAFGETQYF